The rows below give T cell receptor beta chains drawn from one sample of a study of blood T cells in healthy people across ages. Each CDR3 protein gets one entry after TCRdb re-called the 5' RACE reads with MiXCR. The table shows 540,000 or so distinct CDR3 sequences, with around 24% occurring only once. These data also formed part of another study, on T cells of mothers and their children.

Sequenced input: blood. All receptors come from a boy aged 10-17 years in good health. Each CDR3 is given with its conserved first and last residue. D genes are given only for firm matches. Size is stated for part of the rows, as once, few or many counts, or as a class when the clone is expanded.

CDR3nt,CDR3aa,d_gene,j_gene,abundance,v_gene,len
TGTGCCAGCTGGGGACAGGGGTCCTACGAGCAGTACTTC,CASWGQGSYEQYF,TRBD1,TRBJ2-7,many,TRBV25-1,13
TGTGCCAGCAGCGTAACGTCACCAACCACTGAAGCTTTCTTT,CASSVTSPTTEAFF,.,TRBJ1-1,.,TRBV9,14
TGTGCCGGCAAAGTGGTGGGATGGCACGGTAACACCGGGGAGCTGTTTTTT,CAGKVVGWHGNTGELFF,.,TRBJ2-2,few,TRBV13,17
TGCGCCAGCACTAAGAGGACAGGGGTTAATGAAAAACTGTTTTTT,CASTKRTGVNEKLFF,TRBD1,TRBJ1-4,few,TRBV5-1,15
TGTGCCAGCAGCTTAAGGTCTAGCGGGCTTACCCAGTACTTC,CASSLRSSGLTQYF,TRBD2,TRBJ2-5,few,TRBV7-9,14
TGCAGCGTTGAAGAGAAGGGTCCAACTAATGAAAAACTGTTTTTT,CSVEEKGPTNEKLFF,.,TRBJ1-4,.,TRBV29-1,15
TGTGCCAGTACTCATGCGGGACCCTATGGCTACACCTTC,CASTHAGPYGYTF,.,TRBJ1-2,.,TRBV19,13
TGCGCCAGCAGCCAAGATCTTGGGGGCTCTGGGGCCAACGTCCTGACTTTC,CASSQDLGGSGANVLTF,.,TRBJ2-6,.,TRBV4-3,17
TGTGCCAGCAGCTTAGAGGCCGGGTGTGAGCAGTTCTTC,CASSLEAGCEQFF,.,TRBJ2-1,few,TRBV11-2,13
TGTGCCATCAGTGAACGACAGATCGGTCCCCCCACAGATACGCAGTATTTT,CAISERQIGPPTDTQYF,.,TRBJ2-3,.,TRBV10-3,17
TGTGCCAGCAGCCACCGGGACAGAAATCGTGGCTCCTACGAGCAGTACTTC,CASSHRDRNRGSYEQYF,TRBD1,TRBJ2-7,few,TRBV6-1,17
TGTGCCAGCAGTGCCCTACCGGGGACAGGGGTAGGACTCGAAAAACTGTTTTTT,CASSALPGTGVGLEKLFF,TRBD1,TRBJ1-4,few,TRBV27,18
TGTGCCAGCAGTTTAGAGGCAGCCGCTAACTATGGCTACACCTTC,CASSLEAAANYGYTF,.,TRBJ1-2,.,TRBV12-3/TRBV12-4,15
TGTGCCAGCTCAGGCGGGAGCGCCTACGAGCAGTACTTC,CASSGGSAYEQYF,TRBD2,TRBJ2-7,few,TRBV18,13
TGTGCCAGCAGCTTATCTAGGGACTTCCAAGAGACCCAGTACTTC,CASSLSRDFQETQYF,.,TRBJ2-5,.,TRBV7-2,15
TGTGCCAGCAGCTCGGGCCGACTAGCGGGAGAAGCTTCCGAGCAGTACTTC,CASSSGRLAGEASEQYF,TRBD2,TRBJ2-7,.,TRBV5-4,17
TGTGCCAGCAGCCTCGGACAGGGGAACACCGGGGAGCTGTTTTTT,CASSLGQGNTGELFF,TRBD1,TRBJ2-2,many,TRBV7-9,15
TGTGCCAGCAGTTATTCTCCCCCCACTAGCGGGAACCACAATGAGCAGTTCTTC,CASSYSPPTSGNHNEQFF,TRBD2,TRBJ2-1,.,TRBV6-5,18
TGTGCCAGCAGCACAACCCCATGGGATAGACCGGGAGCTGAGCAGTTCTTC,CASSTTPWDRPGAEQFF,.,TRBJ2-1,.,TRBV28,17
TGCAGCGTTGCCGGGGGTCTCACAGATACGCAGTATTTT,CSVAGGLTDTQYF,.,TRBJ2-3,.,TRBV29-1,13
TGTGCCAGCAGTACCGCACACGGCACAGATACGCAGTATTTT,CASSTAHGTDTQYF,.,TRBJ2-3,.,TRBV2,14
TGCGCCAGCAGCCCGGACTTCAGCTCCTACAATGAGCAGTTCTTC,CASSPDFSSYNEQFF,.,TRBJ2-1,few,TRBV5-1,15
TGCAGCGTTGACGGACTAGCGGGGGGCATGAACCAAGAGACCCAGTACTTC,CSVDGLAGGMNQETQYF,TRBD2,TRBJ2-5,few,TRBV29-1,17
TGCGCCAGCAGCTTGGAAGGTAGCGTCGATGAGCAGTTCTTC,CASSLEGSVDEQFF,.,TRBJ2-1,.,TRBV5-1,14
TGTGCCAGCAGTTCTACCGGGACAGGGTTCGAGCAGTACTTC,CASSSTGTGFEQYF,TRBD1,TRBJ2-7,.,TRBV28,14
TGTGCCAGCTCACCGCGACAGGTCTGGTCTTTCGCAAACTTC,CASSPRQVWSFANF,.,TRBJ1-2,.,TRBV18,14
TGTGCCAGCAGTGCGCCCCACGAGCAGTACTTC,CASSAPHEQYF,.,TRBJ2-7,few,TRBV6-2/TRBV6-3,11
TGTGCCAGCAGTATCCTATCTTTGGGAAATGAGCAGTTCTTC,CASSILSLGNEQFF,.,TRBJ2-1,.,TRBV27,14
TGTGCCAGCAGCTTAGCGAGTCAGCTCGACGAGACCCAGTACTTC,CASSLASQLDETQYF,.,TRBJ2-5,few,TRBV7-6,15
TGTGCCAGCAGCCCATGGGACGGAGCTAACTATGGCTACACCTTC,CASSPWDGANYGYTF,.,TRBJ1-2,few,TRBV9,15
TGCAGTGCTAGAGATCTGGCGGGACTAGACTCCGAGCAGTACTTC,CSARDLAGLDSEQYF,TRBD2,TRBJ2-7,.,TRBV20-1,15
TGCGCCAGCAGCCAAGAAGGAGGGCCCTATGGCTACACCTTC,CASSQEGGPYGYTF,.,TRBJ1-2,.,TRBV4-3,14
TGTGCCAGCAGCGCCACCGGGACAGTGATCACAGATACGCAGTATTTT,CASSATGTVITDTQYF,TRBD1,TRBJ2-3,.,TRBV9,16
TGTGCCAGCAGTTTTGGGATCCGGGACACCAATCAGCCCCAGCATTTT,CASSFGIRDTNQPQHF,.,TRBJ1-5,.,TRBV12-3/TRBV12-4,16
TGCAGCGTTGGGGAGGATGAGCGGTTCTTC,CSVGEDERFF,.,TRBJ2-5,few,TRBV29-1,10
TGTGCCAGCAGCGAGGGACAGTTGATCCAGACCCAGTACTTC,CASSEGQLIQTQYF,TRBD1,TRBJ2-5,.,TRBV9,14
TGCGCCGGCAGCCAAGGGACGTCTCTCGGGGCAAAACTGTTTTTT,CAGSQGTSLGAKLFF,.,TRBJ1-4,.,TRBV4-1,15
TGTGCCAGCAGCTTGACACCGCAGGGACTCCAAGAGACCCAGTACTTC,CASSLTPQGLQETQYF,.,TRBJ2-5,.,TRBV6-6,16
TGCAGTGCTAGGGATGTAGGTCAAGAGACCCAGTACTTC,CSARDVGQETQYF,.,TRBJ2-5,.,TRBV20-1,13
TGTGCCAGCACGACCTACTTATCTAACTATGGCTACACCTTC,CASTTYLSNYGYTF,.,TRBJ1-2,.,TRBV7-9,14
TGCAGTGCTCCAGGGCCCGGGGAGCTGTTTTTT,CSAPGPGELFF,.,TRBJ2-2,.,TRBV20-1,11
TGCACCAGCAGCCAAGTCCCTAGCGGGAGGGCCTTTACCTACGAGCAGTACTTC,CTSSQVPSGRAFTYEQYF,.,TRBJ2-7,few,TRBV1,18
TGCAGCGTTGAAGATCACAGGGTAACAAGCGGCTACGAGCAGTACTTC,CSVEDHRVTSGYEQYF,.,TRBJ2-7,.,TRBV29-1,16
TGCGCCAGCAGCCTTGAGGAGAGAAGCGTGCAGCCCCAGCATTTT,CASSLEERSVQPQHF,.,TRBJ1-5,.,TRBV4-1,15
TGCAGTGCTAGAGATGAGGGGTCAGGGGATATAGATACGCAGTATTTT,CSARDEGSGDIDTQYF,.,TRBJ2-3,few,TRBV20-1,16
TGTGCCAGCAGTGTCGGGAAAACAACTAATGAAAAACTGTTTTTT,CASSVGKTTNEKLFF,.,TRBJ1-4,.,TRBV2,15
TGTGCCAGCAGCCCCGAGGGGATCCAGAATGAAAAACTGTTTTTT,CASSPEGIQNEKLFF,.,TRBJ1-4,.,TRBV9,15
TGTGCCAGCAGCTTGGAGGGTACATATTCACCCCTCCACTTT,CASSLEGTYSPLHF,.,TRBJ1-6,.,TRBV7-9,14
TGTGCCAGCAGCTTAGCAGGCGGAATACAAGAGACCCAGTACTTC,CASSLAGGIQETQYF,.,TRBJ2-5,few,TRBV7-8,15
TGTGCCAGCAGCCCCGGTGGGGGTCTAAACACCGGGGAGCTGTTTTTT,CASSPGGGLNTGELFF,.,TRBJ2-2,.,TRBV5-5,16
TGCAGTGCTAGGGATCTCCCAAGAGACGAAAAAAACTTC,CSARDLPRDEKNF,.,TRBJ2-5,few,TRBV20-1,13
TGCAGCGTTTTACCGGGACAGGGTAATAGCTACACCTTC,CSVLPGQGNSYTF,TRBD1,TRBJ1-2,few,TRBV29-1,13
TGTGCCAGCACCCTAGCGGGGGGTTCATTTAGCACAGATACGCAGTATTTT,CASTLAGGSFSTDTQYF,TRBD2,TRBJ2-3,few,TRBV7-6,17
TGTGCCAGCAGTTCTGGGATTTCACCCCTCCACTTT,CASSSGISPLHF,.,TRBJ1-6,.,TRBV27,12
TGTGCCAGCAGTTTTCCTGCGACGGTCGAAGCCAAAAACATTCAGTACTTC,CASSFPATVEAKNIQYF,.,TRBJ2-4,.,TRBV28,17
TGTGCCAGCAGTCGGACAGTGGACACCGGGGAGCTGTTTTTT,CASSRTVDTGELFF,.,TRBJ2-2,few,TRBV28,14
TGTGCCAGCAGCGTAGGAGCACATGAGCAGTTCTTC,CASSVGAHEQFF,.,TRBJ2-1,few,TRBV9,12